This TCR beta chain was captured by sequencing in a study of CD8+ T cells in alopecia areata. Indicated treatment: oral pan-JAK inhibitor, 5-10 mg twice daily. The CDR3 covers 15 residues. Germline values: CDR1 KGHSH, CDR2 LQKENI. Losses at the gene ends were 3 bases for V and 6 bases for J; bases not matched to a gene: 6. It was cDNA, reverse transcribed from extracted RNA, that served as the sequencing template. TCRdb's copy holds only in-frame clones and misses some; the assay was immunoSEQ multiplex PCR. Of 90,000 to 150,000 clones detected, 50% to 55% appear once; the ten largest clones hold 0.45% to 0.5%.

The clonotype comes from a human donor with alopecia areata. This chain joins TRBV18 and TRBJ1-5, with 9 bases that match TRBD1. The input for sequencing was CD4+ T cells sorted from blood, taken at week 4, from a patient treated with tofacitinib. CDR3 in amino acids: CASSPTGGGGQPQHF. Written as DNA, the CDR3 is TGTGCCAGCTCACCCACAGGGGGCGGAGGTCAGCCCCAGCATTTT.